One and the same sample provided the 25 T cell receptor beta chains below, sequenced in a study of T cells in Graves' hyperthyroidism and ophthalmopathy. Amplification of TCR beta CDR3 regions used RNA as the template. First-round RT-PCR with HTBI primers amplified the TCR CDR3 region. TCRdb used MiXCR to reprocess the multiplex PCR reads, holding one entry per CDR3 protein. The sample holds nearly 600,000 distinct CDR3 sequences, around 14% seen once. Specimen: blood. The receptor source for this set is a woman aged 30 to 39 with Graves' hyperthyroidism that later progressed to Graves' ophthalmopathy.

Ten or more counts support this clonotype. V is TRBV12-3 or TRBV12-4 and J is TRBJ1-3, with D tentatively TRBD1 (5 bases). CDR3 length equals 15 residues. V was shortened by 4 bases and J by 0 bases, with 10 bases between the two germline ends. CDR3 region: CASSSPGGSGNTIYF. DNA for the CDR3: TGTGCCAGCAGTTCCCCGGGGGGCTCTGGAAACACCATATATTTT.

This clonotype came up a few times. The CDR3 spells CASSAPQVSYGYTF. DNA of the CDR3: TGTGCCAGCAGCGCACCTCAGGTCTCCTATGGCTACACCTTC. V usage is TRBV7-8 and J usage is TRBJ1-2, with D unclear. This CDR3 has 14 residues. Germline V gene data show CDR1 as SGHVS and CDR2 as FQNEAQ. Trimming cost V 5 bases and J 4 bases, with 14 bases left between them.

This clonotype occurred many times. The CDR3 sequence: CASSLSVLGYTF. As DNA, the CDR3 is TGTGCCAGCAGTTTATCGGTTCTTGGCTACACCTTC. The rearrangement joins TRBV12-3 or TRBV12-4 to TRBJ1-2; D remains unclear. There are 12 residues in the CDR3. Trimming cost V 2 bases and J 7 bases, with 8 bases left between them.

This clonotype was detected many times. V gene TRBV7-9 combines with J gene TRBJ1-2; D gene unclear. Trimming removed 5 bases at V and 5 bases at J, with 9 bases between. This CDR3 spans 12 amino acids. CDR1 and CDR2 (germline): SEHNR, FQNEAQ (reference sequence). CDR3 region: CASSPAEYGYTF. The CDR3 nucleotides read TGTGCCAGCAGCCCCGCGGAGTATGGCTACACCTTC.

The V and J genes are TRBV20-1 and TRBJ2-3, with a possible D match to TRBD1 (6 bases). The CDR3 is made up of 15 amino acids. CDR1 and CDR2 (germline): DFQATT, SNEGSKA (reference sequence). Trimming left V 0 bases short and J 1 base short, with 11 bases between. CDR3 sequence reads: CSARDGAGGTDTQYF. The CDR3, as DNA: TGCAGTGCTAGAGATGGAGCAGGGGGCACAGATACGCAGTATTTT.

This clonotype was seen at least ten times. The V and J genes are TRBV24-1 and TRBJ2-2; D gene unclear. Germline V CDR1 and CDR2: KGHDR, SFDVKD. This CDR3 comprises 15 residues. Trimming cost V 4 bases and J 3 bases, with 11 bases left between them. CDR3 region: CATSEQFTDTGELFF. Written as DNA, the CDR3 is TGTGCCACCAGTGAGCAATTTACAGACACCGGGGAGCTGTTTTTT.

The sample holds many counts of this clonotype. The CDR3 DNA is TGTGCCAGCAGCTTAACGGGAGGGAATGAAGCTTTCTTT. Protein product: CASSLTGGNEAFF. The gene calls are TRBV7-3 and TRBJ1-1, with D unresolved. Germline V gives CDR1 SGHTA, CDR2 FQGTGA. V was shortened by 0 bases and J by 7 bases, with 9 bases between the two germline ends. The CDR3 is made up of 13 amino acids.

The chain has TRBV6-1 and TRBJ2-1; the match to TRBD1 covers 7 bases. The J segment lost 6 bases and the V segment lost 5 bases, leaving 10 bases of the junction unmatched. The CDR3 has 15 residues. Germline CDR1 MNHNS, CDR2 SASEGT. Written as DNA, the CDR3 is TGTGCCAGCAGTTCCTACTACAGGGGACGCAATGAGCAGTTCTTC. Protein sequence: CASSSYYRGRNEQFF.

In its sample, this clonotype was seen many times. DNA for the CDR3: TGTGCCAGCAGTGGACCGACAGGGAACACCGGGGAGCTGTTTTTT. It encodes CASSGPTGNTGELFF. The chain links TRBV6-1 to TRBJ2-2; a weak D match, TRBD1 (6 bases). There are 15 residues in the CDR3. CDR1 MNHNS and CDR2 SASEGT come from the germline V gene. V was trimmed by 4 bases and J by 1 base, leaving 10 bases between them.

This clonotype was detected ten times or more. This chain links TRBV28 with TRBJ1-2; TRBD1 aligns across 10 bases. The germline gives CDR1 MDHEN, CDR2 SYDVKM. There are 16 residues in the CDR3. V lost 2 bases and J lost 8; bases outside the gene matches: 11. This CDR3 reads CASSLTSGTGVEGYTF. For the CDR3, the DNA is TGTGCCAGCAGTTTAACGTCTGGGACAGGGGTTGAGGGCTACACCTTC.

This clonotype was detected many times. The chain couples TRBV2 to TRBJ2-2, with D possibly called TRBD1 or TRBD2 (5 bases each). Germline CDR1 SNHLY, CDR2 FYNNEI. The CDR3 has 16 amino acids. Trimming left V 5 bases short and J 6 bases short, with 19 bases between. DNA for the CDR3: TGTGCCAGCAGTAGTCGCCCAGGGTTGGGGGCCGGGGAGCTGTTTTTT. Its protein product is CASSSRPGLGAGELFF.

In its sample, this clonotype was seen many times. CDR3 in amino acids: CASSQEPSAYGYTF. The DNA of the CDR3 is TGTGCCAGCAGCCAAGAACCATCCGCCTATGGCTACACCTTC. V is TRBV3-1 and J is TRBJ1-2; D ambiguous. Per the germline V gene, CDR1 is LGHDT and CDR2 is YNNKEL (reference sequence). Trimming removed 0 bases from V and 4 bases from J, with 9 bases in between. CDR3 length: 14 amino acids.

This clonotype was detected ten times or more. The rearrangement joins TRBV4-1 to TRBJ1-4; D call uncertain. V gave up 0 bases and J gave up 10 bases, with 6 bases separating them. CDR1 and CDR2 (germline): MGHRA, YSYEKL. This CDR3 is 12 amino acids long. DNA of the CDR3: TGCGCCAGCAGCCAAGATTCCGGAAAACTGTTTTTT. Its protein is CASSQDSGKLFF.

The sample holds many counts of this clonotype. The chain is built from TRBV6-1 and TRBJ2-1; 11 nucleotides agree with TRBD2. CDR3 length: 15 residues. Germline V gene lookup returns CDR1 MNHNS and CDR2 SASEGT. Germline trimming cut 6 bases from V and 3 bases from J; bases unmatched to any gene: 4. CDR3: CASRPGLAVYNEQFF. As DNA, the CDR3 is TGTGCCAGCAGGCCGGGACTAGCGGTCTACAATGAGCAGTTCTTC.

The V call is TRBV4-1, the J call TRBJ2-5; D possibly uses TRBD1 or TRBD2 (5 bases each). Germline V CDR1 and CDR2: MGHRA, YSYEKL. V dropped 0 bases and J dropped 4 bases, with 18 bases sitting between them. The CDR3 sequence is 17 residues long. The CDR3 nucleotides are TGCGCCAGCAGCCAAGATAGAGGTCAATGGGGGTTAGAGACCCAGTACTTC. Translating it yields CASSQDRGQWGLETQYF.

The V call is TRBV6-1, the J call TRBJ1-4, with a possible D match to TRBD1 (6 bases). The CDR3 covers 15 residues. Germline V gene data show CDR1 as MNHNS and CDR2 as SASEGT. The ends were cut back, 6 bases at V and 4 bases at J, with 15 bases in the middle. The CDR3 is CASSLGGANNEKLFF. CDR3 in DNA: TGTGCCAGCAGCCTCGGGGGGGCCAATAATGAAAAACTGTTTTTT.

This clonotype was recorded at least ten times. V usage is TRBV24-1 and J usage is TRBJ2-3; D gene ambiguous. From germline, CDR1 is KGHDR and CDR2 SFDVKD. V lost 0 bases to trimming and J lost 6 bases, with 6 bases between them. CDR3 length: 13 residues. The chain's CDR3 is CATSDLPKDTQYF. CDR3 in DNA: TGTGCCACCAGTGATTTGCCCAAGGATACGCAGTATTTT.

In its sample, this clonotype was seen many times. The chain has TRBV12-3 or TRBV12-4 and TRBJ1-5; D is ambiguous. Trimming removed 8 bases at V and 3 bases at J, with 11 bases between. This CDR3 is 13 amino acids long. CDR3 in DNA: TGTGCCAGCGCCACCCGGCCCAATCAGCCCCAGCATTTT. Amino acid sequence: CASATRPNQPQHF.

This clonotype was recorded at least ten times. The V call is TRBV27, the J call TRBJ2-1, with TRBD1 identical over 7 bases. V was pared by 2 bases and J by 5 bases, with 6 bases of the junction left unmatched. CDR3 length: 15 residues. CDR1 and CDR2 from the germline V gene are MNHEY and SMNVEV (reference sequence). CDR3 loop: CASSLGDSPNNEQFF. For the CDR3, the DNA is TGTGCCAGCAGTTTAGGGGACAGCCCCAACAATGAGCAGTTCTTC.

The chain is built from TRBV6-1 and TRBJ2-7; tentative D call: TRBD1 (6 bases). There are 12 residues in the CDR3. Trimming left V 6 bases short and J 5 bases short, with 11 bases between. Germline V gene lookup returns CDR1 MNHNS and CDR2 SASEGT. The CDR3 nucleotides are TGTGCCAGCAGCAAACGGACAGACGAGCAGTACTTC. Amino acids: CASSKRTDEQYF.

The sample holds many counts of this clonotype. The chain joins TRBV19 to TRBJ1-1; D not certain. V lost 6 bases to trimming and J lost 1 base, with 9 bases between them. Germline CDR1 LNHDA, CDR2 SQIVND (reference sequence). This CDR3 has 13 amino acids. The CDR3, as DNA: TGTGCCAGTAGCATAAACGCGAACACTGAAGCTTTCTTT. Protein: CASSINANTEAFF.

Details on this clonotype: Being one base from a much bigger clone, this may be a read error. The rearrangement joins TRBV6-2 or TRBV6-3 to TRBJ2-7; 7 bases are shared with TRBD2. Per the germline V gene, CDR1 is MNHEY and CDR2 is SVGEGT. Germline trimming cut 5 bases from V and 8 bases from J; bases unmatched to any gene: 12. The CDR3 extends over 14 amino acids. The CDR3 loop is CASSTNGGGRKQYF. CDR3 nucleotide sequence: TGTGCCAGCAGTACCAATGGGGGAGGGCGCAAGCAGTACTTC.

This clonotype was recorded many times. Written as DNA, the CDR3 is TGTGCCAGCAGGCCGGGACAGGAGTTTGAAAAACTGTTTTTT. Its translation is CASRPGQEFEKLFF. This chain links TRBV27 with TRBJ1-4; TRBD1 aligns across 8 bases. The CDR3 has 14 amino acids. V shed 6 bases, J shed 7 bases, and the junction held 7 bases outside the gene matches. Germline V lookup: CDR1 MNHEY, CDR2 SMNVEV (reference sequence).

This chain connects TRBV20-1 to TRBJ1-2; no clear D gene. The germline V gene encodes CDR1 DFQATT and CDR2 SNEGSKA (reference sequence). CDR3 length equals 14 residues. V lost 2 bases to trimming and J lost 0 bases, with 10 bases between them. In DNA, the CDR3 is TGCAGTGCTAGAAAGGCAGAGCCTAACTATGGCTACACCTTC. Protein product: CSARKAEPNYGYTF.

This clonotype has only a few counts. This chain connects TRBV3-1 to TRBJ1-3; D not certain. V lost 1 base, J lost 0 bases, and 10 bases lay in between. Germline values: CDR1 LGHDT, CDR2 YNNKEL (reference sequence). There are 16 residues in the CDR3. In nucleotides, the CDR3 is TGTGCCAGCAGCCAAGCGGGCATCCTCTCTGGAAACACCATATATTTT. Translated: CASSQAGILSGNTIYF. The variable domain in full, with the rest retrieved from reference TRBV3-1 and TRBJ1-3, is DTAVSQTPKYLVTQMGNDKSIKCEQNLGHDTMYWYKQDSKKFLKIMFSYNNKELIINETVPNRFSPKSPDKAHLNLHINSLELGDSAVYFCASSQAGILSGNTIYFGEGSWLTVV.